This TCR beta chain comes out of a study of T cells in Graves' hyperthyroidism and ophthalmopathy. General study points: Also found in blood were most expanded thyroid clonotypes above 0.001.

Orbital computed tomography and thyroid ultrasound, together with serum TRAb and thyroxine and clinical symptoms, were used for diagnoses. The CDR3 is 15 amino acids. V shed 5 bases and J 4 bases; nucleotides not matched to a gene: 4. This clonotype turned up a few times. Its matching antigen is unknown. Amplified TCR beta CDR3 regions came from RNA transcripts. The HTBI primer set drove a first-round RT-PCR of the TCR CDR3. TCRdb re-called the multiplex PCR reads through MiXCR, storing one row per CDR3 protein. The sample carries some 490,000 distinct CDR3 sequences, under 25% recorded once. Sequences were obtained from blood. This clonotype originated in a woman aged 65 to 85 with Graves' ophthalmopathy. The V call is TRBV12-3 or TRBV12-4, the J call TRBJ2-3; TRBD2 matches 12 bases. This CDR3 is CASSTRLAGADTQYF. The CDR3 nucleotides read TGTGCCAGCAGTACCCGACTAGCGGGAGCAGATACGCAGTATTTT.